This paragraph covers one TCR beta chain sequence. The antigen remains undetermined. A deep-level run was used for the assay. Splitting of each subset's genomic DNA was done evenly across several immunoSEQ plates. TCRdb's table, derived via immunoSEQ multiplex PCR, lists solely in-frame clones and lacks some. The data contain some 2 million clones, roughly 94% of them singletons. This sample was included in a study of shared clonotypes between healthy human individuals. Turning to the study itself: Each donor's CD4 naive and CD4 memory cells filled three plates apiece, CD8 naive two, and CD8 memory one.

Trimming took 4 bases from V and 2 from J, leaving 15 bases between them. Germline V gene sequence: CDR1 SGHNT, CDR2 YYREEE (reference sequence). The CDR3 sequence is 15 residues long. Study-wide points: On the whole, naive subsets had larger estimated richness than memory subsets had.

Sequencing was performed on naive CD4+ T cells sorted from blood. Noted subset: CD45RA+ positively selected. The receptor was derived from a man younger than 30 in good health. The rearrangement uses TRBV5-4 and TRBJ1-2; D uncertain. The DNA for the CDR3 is TGTGCCAGCAGCGGGAGCCCGGGGTCCAACTATGGCTACACCTTC. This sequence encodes CASSGSPGSNYGYTF.